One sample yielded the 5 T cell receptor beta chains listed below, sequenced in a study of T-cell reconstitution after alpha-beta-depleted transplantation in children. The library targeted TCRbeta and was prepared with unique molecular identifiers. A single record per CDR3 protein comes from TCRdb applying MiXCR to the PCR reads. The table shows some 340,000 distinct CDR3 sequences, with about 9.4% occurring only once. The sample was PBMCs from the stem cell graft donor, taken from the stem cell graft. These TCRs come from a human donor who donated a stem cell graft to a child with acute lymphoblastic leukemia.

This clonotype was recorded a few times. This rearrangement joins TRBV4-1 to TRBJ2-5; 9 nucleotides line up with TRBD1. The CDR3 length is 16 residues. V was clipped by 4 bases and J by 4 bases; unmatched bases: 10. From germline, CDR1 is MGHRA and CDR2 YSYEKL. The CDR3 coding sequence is TGCGCCAGCAGCCCTGGGGACAGGGTTGAGGGAGAGACCCAGTACTTC. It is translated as CASSPGDRVEGETQYF.

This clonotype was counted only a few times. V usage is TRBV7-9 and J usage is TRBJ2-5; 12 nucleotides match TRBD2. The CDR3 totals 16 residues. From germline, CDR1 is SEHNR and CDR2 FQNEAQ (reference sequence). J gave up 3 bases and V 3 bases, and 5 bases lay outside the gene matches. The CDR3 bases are TGTGCCAGCAGCTTGCCGACTAGCGGGGGAGAAGAGACCCAGTACTTC. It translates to CASSLPTSGGEETQYF.

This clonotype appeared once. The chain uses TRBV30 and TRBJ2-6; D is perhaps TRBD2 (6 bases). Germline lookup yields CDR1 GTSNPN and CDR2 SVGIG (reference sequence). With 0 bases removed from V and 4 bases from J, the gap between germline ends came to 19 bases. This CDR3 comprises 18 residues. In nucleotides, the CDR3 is TGTGCCTGGAGTGTACATGTCCGGGGGATCAGGGGGGCCAACGTCCTGACTTTC. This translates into CAWSVHVRGIRGANVLTF.

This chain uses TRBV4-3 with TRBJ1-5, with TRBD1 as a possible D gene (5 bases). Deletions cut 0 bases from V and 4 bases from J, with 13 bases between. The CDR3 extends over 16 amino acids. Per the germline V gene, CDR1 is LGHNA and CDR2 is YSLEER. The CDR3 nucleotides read TGCGCCAGCAGCCAAGACGTGACAGCGGATAATCAGCCCCAGCATTTT. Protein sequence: CASSQDVTADNQPQHF.

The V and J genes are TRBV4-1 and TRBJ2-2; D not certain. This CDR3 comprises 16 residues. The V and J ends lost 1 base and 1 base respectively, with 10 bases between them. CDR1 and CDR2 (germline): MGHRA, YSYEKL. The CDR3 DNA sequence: TGCGCCAGCAGCCAAGTTCTCCTCCAGAACACCGGGGAGCTGTTTTTT. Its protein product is CASSQVLLQNTGELFF.